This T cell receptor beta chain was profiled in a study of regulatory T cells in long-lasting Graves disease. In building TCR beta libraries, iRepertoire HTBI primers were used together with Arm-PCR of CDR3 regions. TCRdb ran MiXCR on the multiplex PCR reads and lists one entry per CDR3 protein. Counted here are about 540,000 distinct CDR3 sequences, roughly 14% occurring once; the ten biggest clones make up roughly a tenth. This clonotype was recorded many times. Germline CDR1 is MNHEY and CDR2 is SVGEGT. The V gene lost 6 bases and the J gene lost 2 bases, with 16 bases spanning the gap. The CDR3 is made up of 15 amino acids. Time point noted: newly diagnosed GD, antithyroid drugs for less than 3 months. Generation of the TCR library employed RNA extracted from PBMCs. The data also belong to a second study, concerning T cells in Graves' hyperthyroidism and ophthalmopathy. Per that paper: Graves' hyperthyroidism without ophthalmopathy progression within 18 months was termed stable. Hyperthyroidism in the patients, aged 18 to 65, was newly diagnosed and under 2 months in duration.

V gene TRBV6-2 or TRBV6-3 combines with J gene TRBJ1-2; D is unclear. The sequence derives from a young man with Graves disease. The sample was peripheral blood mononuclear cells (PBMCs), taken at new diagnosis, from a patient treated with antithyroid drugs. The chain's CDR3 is CASSRLLRRNYGYTF. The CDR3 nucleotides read TGTGCCAGCAGCCGTTTACTCCGCAGGAACTATGGCTACACCTTC.